This T cell receptor beta chain was obtained from a study of breast tumors, draining lymph nodes, adjacent tissues. Study findings and constraints: Compared with lymph nodes, tumors were less diverse; compared with nontumor tissue, more. Tumor and nontumor repertoires were significantly more similar in luminal-like than in basal-like breast cancer. Findings are consistent with lymph node origin and intratumoral expansion of most tumor T cells. That most tumor T cells come from lymph nodes remained unproven.

TCRdb recomputed calls from the multiplex PCR reads with MiXCR, one row per CDR3 protein. Among around 130,000 distinct CDR3 sequences, about 30% were seen once, and the ten largest hold 2% to 2.5%. Samples came from axillary lymph nodes draining the breast cancer. This clonotype occurred many times. Its antigen is not known. The germline V gene encodes CDR1 SGHVS and CDR2 FQNEAQ. CDR3 length: 15 residues. Trimming removed 5 bases at V and 5 bases at J, with 16 bases between. This TCR derives from a female donor with breast cancer. Some clones in this sample may be carry-over from other donors' samples. Source material: axillary lymph node tissue. The chain recombines TRBV7-8 with TRBJ1-5; perhaps TRBD1 as D (5 bases). Here the CDR3 reads CASSQVSGRDQPQHF. The CDR3 DNA reads as TGTGCCAGCAGCCAAGTGTCGGGGCGGGATCAGCCCCAGCATTTT.